These 9 T cell receptor beta chains originate from one sample sequenced in a study of cytomegalovirus exposure and HLA in healthy donors. 60 Vbeta and 13 Jbeta primers were used in PCR. Some clones are missing from TCRdb's copy, which holds only in-frame ones; the method was immunoSEQ multiplex PCR. The sample has roughly 160,000 clones; 75% to 90% are singletons. Sequencing was done on a sample of PBMCs. Every receptor here comes from a boy younger than 10 in good health and CMV-seronegative.

This clone has just a few counts. The rearrangement links TRBV5-1 to TRBJ1-1; D not resolved. This CDR3 comprises 15 residues. Germline assignment: CDR1 SGHRS and CDR2 YFSETQ. Between the trimmed V and J ends, which lost 0 bases and 4 bases, there was a span of 13 bases. DNA for the CDR3: TGCGCCAGCAGCTTGGTGGCCGCCCCGGGCACTGAAGCTTTCTTT. This translates into CASSLVAAPGTEAFF.

This clone appeared once. This chain links TRBV6-6 with TRBJ2-7; 9 nucleotides line up with TRBD1. Trimming removed 6 bases from V and 2 bases from J; junction bases left unmatched: 2. Germline assignment: CDR1 MNHNY and CDR2 SVGAGI (reference sequence). The CDR3 is made up of 13 amino acids. CDR3 nucleotides: TGTGCCAGCAGGCGACAGGGGGCCTACGAGCAGTACTTC. Residues: CASRRQGAYEQYF.

The chain employs TRBV6-6 and TRBJ1-1; 12 bases line up with TRBD1. Unmatched junction bases numbered 10, after V lost 6 bases and J lost 5 bases. This CDR3 region has 16 residues. Germline V gene data show CDR1 as MNHNY and CDR2 as SVGAGI (reference sequence). CDR3 sequence: CASSPGTGGEGTEAFF. The CDR3 DNA follows: TGTGCCAGCAGCCCCGGGACAGGGGGCGAGGGGACTGAAGCTTTCTTT.

The rearrangement links TRBV4-3 to TRBJ2-5; unclear D gene. Trimming took 0 bases from V and 0 from J, leaving 8 bases between them. CDR1 is LGHNA and CDR2 is YSLEER in the germline V gene. The CDR3 totals 15 residues. The CDR3 DNA reads TGCGCCAGCAGCCAAGAATGGCATAACCAAGAGACCCAGTACTTC. It is translated as CASSQEWHNQETQYF.

The chain recombines TRBV6-5 with TRBJ2-3, with unresolved D. Per germline, CDR1 MNHEY and CDR2 SVGAGI. V lost 6 bases and J 3 bases, leaving 7 bases between the germline ends. The CDR3 is 12 residues long. The CDR3 DNA reads as TGTGCCAGCAGACACGATACAGATACGCAGTATTTT. Its translation: CASRHDTDTQYF.

The chain employs TRBV27 and TRBJ2-2; D call uncertain. V was cut by 1 base and J by 9 bases, with 9 bases left in between. The CDR3 consists of 13 residues. CDR1 is MNHEY and CDR2 is SMNVEV in the germline V gene (reference sequence). DNA of the CDR3: TGTGCCAGCAGTTTATTCGGAGACCGGGAGCTGTTTTTT. It encodes CASSLFGDRELFF.

This chain joins TRBV15 and TRBJ2-1; TRBD2 matches 8 bases. V trimming: 0 bases; J trimming: 7 bases; junction bases outside the gene matches: 5. CDR3 length: 15 amino acids. CDR1 LNHNV and CDR2 YYDKDF come from the germline V gene (reference sequence). CDR3 DNA sequence: TGTGCCACCAGCAGAGAGCTAGCGGGTAGTAATGAGCAGTTCTTC. Translation: CATSRELAGSNEQFF.

The chain recombines TRBV7-2 with TRBJ2-1; no firm D call. The CDR3 sequence is 13 residues long. Trimming took 1 base from V and 5 from J, leaving 6 bases between them. In germline, CDR1 is SGHTA, CDR2 FQGNSA. In nucleotides, the CDR3 is TGTGCCAGCAGCTTAGAAGCTGACAATGAGCAGTTCTTC. Translating gives CASSLEADNEQFF.

The V gene is TRBV2, the J gene TRBJ2-7, with 8 bases fitting TRBD1. The CDR3 covers 14 residues. The ends lost 7 bases at V and 3 bases at J; junction bases unmatched: 8. Germline CDR1 SNHLY, CDR2 FYNNEI. CDR3 in DNA: TGTGCCAGCAACCAACAGGGGGGACTCTACGAGCAGTACGTC. Translation gives CASNQQGGLYEQYV.